The source of this T cell receptor (beta chain) is a study of blood T cell repertoires in COVID-19. Sequencing used immunoSEQ multiplex PCR; TCRdb keeps in-frame clones, though not all of them. Of more than 25,000 clones detected, under 95% appear once; the ten largest clones hold less than 10%. V lost 1 base to trimming and J lost 8 bases; unmatched junction nucleotides: 6. The CDR3 is made up of 15 amino acids. Germline V gene lookup returns CDR1 MGHDK and CDR2 SYGVNS. The TCR originated in a man aged 70-80 years with active or convalescent COVID-19. This chain connects TRBV25-1 to TRBJ1-4; 8 bases line up with TRBD1. The sequenced material came from peripheral blood. CDR3 DNA: TGTGCCAGCAGTGAATCCGGACAGGGAGGGGAAAAACTGTTTTTT. Protein sequence: CASSESGQGGEKLFF.